The 27 T cell receptor beta chains given below trace back to one sample, sequenced in a study of human T cells and chemical hapten exposure. TCRdb fed the RACE reads into MiXCR, producing one record per CDR3 protein. Altogether about 76,000 distinct CDR3 sequences are present, 10% to 15% being singletons, with the ten largest covering more than 4.5%. The time point here: patch test 3, about 24 weeks after DPC sensitization. Treatment reported: therapeutic diphenylcyclopropenone sensitization with weekly scalp DPC. Sequenced material: whole blood, taken in connection with sensitization to the hapten diphenylcyclopropenone (DPC). The receptors shown here come from a woman between 50 and 59 years old with alopecia areata. Some clones in this sample may be carry-over from other donors' samples.

This clonotype appeared a few times. The gene calls are TRBV20-1 and TRBJ1-1; 7 bases fit TRBD1. Unmatched junction bases numbered 4, after V lost 3 bases and J lost 3 bases. Germline loops: CDR1 DFQATT, CDR2 SNEGSKA (reference sequence). The CDR3 covers 13 residues. The CDR3 DNA reads TGCAGTGCTAGTGCAGGGGGAGACACTGAAGCTTTCTTT. Residues: CSASAGGDTEAFF.

This chain connects TRBV5-1 to TRBJ2-3, with 7 nucleotides matching TRBD1. There are 16 residues in the CDR3. The V gene end was trimmed by 3 bases and the J gene end by 8 bases; junction bases not matched to a gene: 15. Germline CDR1 is SGHRS and CDR2 is YFSETQ. Written as DNA, the CDR3 is TGCGCCAGCAGCTCCAAAATCACTCACAGGGGCGGTACGCAGTATTTT. It specifies CASSSKITHRGGTQYF. Full variable domain (outside the CDR3, taken from reference TRBV5-1 and TRBJ2-3): KAGVTQTPRYLIKTRGQQVTLSCSPISGHRSVSWYQQTPGQGLQFLFEYFSETQRNKGNFPGRFSGRQFSNSRSEMNVSTLELGDSALYLCASSSKITHRGGTQYFGPGTRLTVL.

The rearrangement joins TRBV27 to TRBJ2-3; 7 bases are a match to TRBD2. Germline values: CDR1 MNHEY, CDR2 SMNVEV (reference sequence). J lost 2 bases, V lost 5 bases, and 13 bases had no gene match. The CDR3 is 17 residues long. The CDR3 is CASSPVISLAPTDTQYF. The CDR3 nucleotides are TGTGCCAGCAGTCCCGTCATTTCACTAGCGCCCACAGATACGCAGTATTTT.

This clonotype was found a few times. CDR3 region: CASSIRTGSGLSGELFF. CDR3 DNA: TGTGCCAGCAGCATTCGGACAGGATCCGGGCTTAGCGGGGAGCTGTTTTTT. V usage is TRBV6-6 and J usage is TRBJ2-2, with 7 bases fitting TRBD1. Germline V gives CDR1 MNHNY, CDR2 SVGAGI (reference sequence). CDR3 size: 17 residues. V shed 6 bases, J shed 7 bases, and the junction held 17 bases outside the gene matches.

The chain couples TRBV5-1 to TRBJ1-1; D unclear. Trimming cost V 4 bases and J 7 bases, with 11 bases left between them. This CDR3 comprises 12 residues. The germline gives CDR1 SGHRS, CDR2 YFSETQ. CDR3 sequence reads: CASSPPHNEAFF. The CDR3 DNA follows: TGCGCCAGCAGCCCCCCGCATAATGAAGCTTTCTTT.

V is TRBV15 and J is TRBJ2-7, with 7 positions matching TRBD1. V shed 0 bases, J shed 3 bases, and the junction held 5 bases outside the gene matches. Germline-derived CDR1 and CDR2 are LNHNV and YYDKDF (reference sequence). The CDR3 is made up of 15 amino acids. CDR3 residues: CATSRDGDRFYEQYF. The CDR3 DNA follows: TGTGCCACCAGCAGAGATGGGGACAGATTCTACGAGCAGTACTTC. The full variable domain, completed using reference TRBV15 and TRBJ2-7, is DAMVIQNPRYQVTQFGKPVTLSCSQTLNHNVMYWYQQKSSQAPKLLFHYYDKDFNNEADTPDNFQSRRPNTSFCFLDIRSPGLGDTAMYLCATSRDGDRFYEQYFGPGTRLTVT.

The chain joins TRBV29-1 to TRBJ1-1; D is ambiguous. The germline gives CDR1 SQVTM, CDR2 ANQGSEA. The length of the CDR3 is 12 residues. V dropped 4 bases and J dropped 1 base, with 7 bases sitting between them. The CDR3 reads CSVGKGNTEAFF. In DNA, the CDR3 is TGCAGCGTTGGAAAGGGGAACACTGAAGCTTTCTTT.

In regard to this clonotype: The junction departs from germline at one end; a sequencing error may be responsible. The chain joins TRBV7-9 to TRBJ1-1; TRBD1 matches at 10 bases. Germline CDR1 and CDR2: SEHNR and FQNEAQ (reference sequence). This CDR3 region has 15 residues. CDR3 nucleotides: TGTGCCAGCACCTTATCCGGGACAGGGGAGACTGAAGCTTTCTTT. Its protein is CASTLSGTGETEAFF. Full variable domain (outside the CDR3, taken from reference TRBV7-9 and TRBJ1-1): DTGVSQNPRHKITKRGQNVTFRCDPISEHNRLYWYRQTLGQGPEFLTYFQNEAQLEKSRLLSDRFSAERPKGSFSTLEIQRTEQGDSAMYLCASTLSGTGETEAFFGQGTRLTVV.

This clonotype has a handful of counts. The V call is TRBV7-3, the J call TRBJ2-3; TRBD2 matches at 9 bases. CDR3 length: 15 amino acids. From germline, CDR1 is SGHTA and CDR2 FQGTGA. V shed 0 bases, J shed 4 bases, and the junction held 2 bases outside the gene matches. The DNA of the CDR3 is TGTGCCAGCAGCTTAACTGTAGCGGGAGCAGATACGCAGTATTTT. Translated, it gives CASSLTVAGADTQYF.

This clonotype was seen many times. The chain has TRBV29-1 and TRBJ2-3; D call uncertain. The CDR3 is 12 amino acids. Germline CDR1 SQVTM, CDR2 ANQGSEA. Trimming took 4 bases from V and 8 from J, leaving 13 bases between them. The CDR3, as DNA: TGCAGCGTTGGTGAGTCGCCCAGTACGCAGTATTTT. Protein sequence: CSVGESPSTQYF.

This clonotype was observed at least ten times. The V gene is TRBV20-1, the J gene TRBJ2-3, with a weak D call TRBD2 (6 bases). The germline CDR1 and CDR2 sequences are DFQATT and SNEGSKA (reference sequence). The CDR3 length is 15 residues. V was clipped by 1 base and J by 0 bases, with 11 bases between them. DNA for the CDR3: TGCAGTGCTAGAGGGGTTAGCGGCAGCACAGATACGCAGTATTTT. Translated, it gives CSARGVSGSTDTQYF.

The chain recombines TRBV29-1 with TRBJ2-1; D remains ambiguous. Trimming removed 7 bases from V and 2 bases from J, with 12 bases in between. The CDR3 sequence is 13 residues long. CDR1 is SQVTM, CDR2 ANQGSEA, per germline. The CDR3 DNA reads as TGCAGCGCTGGACCCTGGGCCTACAATGAGCAGTTCTTC. This sequence encodes CSAGPWAYNEQFF.

This clonotype came up a few times. The chain links TRBV29-1 to TRBJ2-1; D unclear. The V and J ends lost 6 bases and 5 bases respectively, with 14 bases between them. There are 13 residues in the CDR3. CDR1 is SQVTM and CDR2 is ANQGSEA in the germline V gene. Here the CDR3 DNA reads TGCAGCGTCTACCGTTCGGAAGACAATGAGCAGTTCTTC. Its protein product is CSVYRSEDNEQFF.

At least ten counts were recorded for this clonotype. V gene TRBV5-1 combines with J gene TRBJ2-1, with unresolved D. The CDR3 is made up of 13 amino acids. Looked up from germline, CDR1 is SGHRS and CDR2 is YFSETQ. The V end was cut by 5 bases, the J end by 9 bases, with 15 bases between. In DNA form, the CDR3 reads TGCGCCAGCAGGCTTACGCAAACTGGTGAGCAGTTCTTC. Translated: CASRLTQTGEQFF.

This chain uses TRBV20-1 with TRBJ2-5; 7 nucleotides line up with TRBD2. With V trimmed by 3 bases and J by 1 base, 8 bases remained unmatched. CDR3 length: 15 amino acids. Germline V gives CDR1 DFQATT, CDR2 SNEGSKA (reference sequence). CDR3 nucleotide sequence: TGCAGTGCTAGCCCCCTGCGGGAGCGCCAAGAGACCCAGTACTTC. It translates to CSASPLRERQETQYF.

In its sample, this clonotype was seen many times. The chain joins TRBV11-2 to TRBJ2-3; weak D call: TRBD1 (6 bases). Germline V gives CDR1 SGHAT, CDR2 FQNNGV. The CDR3 extends over 18 amino acids. V gave up 1 base and J gave up 0 bases, with 17 bases separating them. The CDR3 DNA reads as TGTGCCAGCAGCTTAGTTGAGGGACACTGGCCTAGCACAGATACGCAGTATTTT. Amino acids: CASSLVEGHWPSTDTQYF.

The chain employs TRBV12-3 or TRBV12-4 and TRBJ2-2; 7 nucleotides match TRBD1. The CDR3 has 12 residues. V was pared by 10 bases and J by 6 bases, with 5 bases of the junction left unmatched. The CDR3 DNA reads as TGTGCCATTGGGACAGAACCCGGGGAGCTGTTTTTT. Translated: CAIGTEPGELFF.

Only a few counts were recorded for this clonotype. This chain joins TRBV6-2 or TRBV6-3 and TRBJ1-2; D gene unclear. The CDR3 has 14 amino acids. CDR1 and CDR2 from the germline V gene are MNHEY and SVGEGT. V was shortened by 2 bases and J by 2 bases, with 9 bases between the two germline ends. CDR3 coding DNA: TGTGCCAGCAGTTACCTGGGAGAGAACTATGGCTACACCTTC. Its protein product is CASSYLGENYGYTF.

This clonotype was recorded at least ten times. The gene calls are TRBV20-1 and TRBJ2-5, with D perhaps assigned TRBD1 or TRBD2 (6 bases each). CDR1 DFQATT and CDR2 SNEGSKA come from the germline V gene (reference sequence). Trimming stripped 8 bases from V and 4 bases from J, with 20 bases between. CDR3 length: 14 amino acids. CDR3 loop: CSLLLGGRRETQYF. In DNA form, the CDR3 reads TGCAGTCTCCTCCTGGGGGGCCGTAGAGAGACCCAGTACTTC.

This sequence joins TRBV7-9 and TRBJ1-4; D call uncertain. The CDR3 consists of 16 residues. Germline V lookup: CDR1 SEHNR, CDR2 FQNEAQ (reference sequence). Trimming pared 0 bases from V and 0 bases from J, leaving 8 bases between. CDR3 protein: CASSLALRATNEKLFF. The CDR3 region has the DNA TGTGCCAGCAGCTTAGCGCTAAGGGCAACTAATGAAAAACTGTTTTTT.

A few counts support this clonotype. This chain joins TRBV5-1 and TRBJ1-1, with 10 bases matching TRBD1. CDR1 is SGHRS and CDR2 is YFSETQ in the germline V gene. Losses at the gene ends were 4 bases for V and 9 bases for J; bases not matched to a gene: 6. The CDR3 runs 13 residues. CDR3 amino acids: CASSPGQGPKAFF. The DNA for the CDR3 is TGCGCCAGCAGCCCGGGACAGGGGCCCAAAGCTTTCTTT.

The chain is built from TRBV2 and TRBJ2-3; 11 bases match TRBD2. The CDR3 runs to 15 residues. Germline values: CDR1 SNHLY, CDR2 FYNNEI. Losses at the gene ends were 5 bases for V and 3 bases for J; bases not matched to a gene: 4. CDR3 nucleotide sequence: TGTGCCAGCAGTCCGAGGACTAGCGGGACAGATACGCAGTATTTT. This gives the protein CASSPRTSGTDTQYF.

In this sample, this clonotype turned up a few times. This chain connects TRBV7-9 to TRBJ1-2; 7 nucleotides match TRBD1. V lost 4 bases, J lost 3 bases, and 5 bases stayed unmatched. The CDR3 spans 14 residues. The germline V gene encodes CDR1 SEHNR and CDR2 FQNEAQ (reference sequence). The CDR3 here is CASSSTGSDYGYTF. CDR3 DNA sequence: TGTGCCAGCAGCTCGACAGGGTCAGACTATGGCTACACCTTC. Full variable domain (rest looked up from reference TRBV7-9 and TRBJ1-2): DTGVSQNPRHKITKRGQNVTFRCDPISEHNRLYWYRQTLGQGPEFLTYFQNEAQLEKSRLLSDRFSAERPKGSFSTLEIQRTEQGDSAMYLCASSSTGSDYGYTFGSGTRLTVV.

In its sample, this clonotype was seen a few times. This chain's CDR3 is CASRQGVGGELFF. For the CDR3, the DNA is TGTGCCAGCAGACAAGGGGTCGGCGGGGAGCTGTTTTTT. J is TRBJ2-2 and V is TRBV2; TRBD1 is a possible D gene (5 bases). V shed 6 bases and J shed 7 bases, with 12 bases lying between them. The CDR3 consists of 13 residues. Germline V gene lookup returns CDR1 SNHLY and CDR2 FYNNEI.

This chain links TRBV9 with TRBJ2-1; no firm D call. There are 15 residues in the CDR3. The V and J ends lost 0 bases and 1 base respectively, with 8 bases between them. CDR1 and CDR2 (germline): SGDLS, YYNGEE. The CDR3 protein is CASSVGSRSYNEQFF. CDR3 bases: TGTGCCAGCAGCGTAGGGAGTAGGTCCTACAATGAGCAGTTCTTC.

This clonotype has ten or more counts. The chain combines TRBV6-5 with TRBJ1-3; D remains ambiguous. The germline V gene encodes CDR1 MNHEY and CDR2 SVGAGI. V lost 0 bases to trimming and J lost 0 bases, with 18 bases between them. The CDR3 consists of 19 residues. In nucleotides, the CDR3 is TGTGCCAGCAGTTACTCGAAATTTGCTACGGGGAGCTCTGGAAACACCATATATTTT. It is translated as CASSYSKFATGSSGNTIYF.

The V call is TRBV24-1, the J call TRBJ2-3; 8 bases fit TRBD2. With V trimmed by 4 bases and J by 4 bases, 3 bases remained unmatched. Looked up from germline, CDR1 is KGHDR and CDR2 is SFDVKD. CDR3 length: 14 residues. CDR3 DNA: TGTGCCACCAGTGACACCGGGGGGGCAGATACGCAGTATTTT. Protein: CATSDTGGADTQYF.